This TCR beta chain was documented in a study of shared clonotypes between healthy human individuals. Findings and limits, study-wide: Generally, naive subsets (rather than memory subsets) showed larger estimated richness. For naive CD4 cells, around 5% of clonotypes were shared across a handful of donors.

An assay was performed, and its level was deep. DNA at 200 ng, tens of thousands of T cell genomes, went into sorted-subset replicate PCRs. Sequencing was performed with immunoSEQ multiplex PCR; in TCRdb, only in-frame clones are kept and a portion is missing. The data contain a few million clones, under 95% of them singletons. V was cut by 4 bases and J by 1 base, with 8 bases left in between. The germline V gene has CDR1 SEHNR and CDR2 FQNEAQ (reference sequence). CDR3 length equals 14 residues. On this clone itself: Its target is not known. This sample also contains other DNA sequences that code for the same CDR3.

This TCR was sampled from a man younger than 35 in good health. Some clones in this sample may be carry-over from other donors' samples. The rearrangement joins TRBV7-9 to TRBJ1-3; D gene uncertain. Sequencing was done on a sample of naive CD4+ T cells from PBMCs. Subset given: CD45RA+ positively selected. Here the CDR3 reads CASSSQASGNTIYF. CDR3 DNA: TGTGCCAGCAGCTCCCAGGCTTCTGGAAACACCATATATTTT. Full variable domain (remainder filled in from reference TRBV7-9 and TRBJ1-3): DTGVSQNPRHKITKRGQNVTFRCDPISEHNRLYWYRQTLGQGPEFLTYFQNEAQLEKSRLLSDRFSAERPKGSFSTLEIQRTEQGDSAMYLCASSSQASGNTIYFGEGSWLTVV.